The entry below gives a single T cell receptor (beta chain) sequence along with its context. Compared with germline, one end of the junction differs, possibly owing to a read error. The sample comes from a study of shared clonotypes between healthy human individuals. The wider study: The cohort had a couple of women and three men, ages 18 to 49. Each donor contributed plates that comprised three CD4 naive, three CD4 memory, two CD8 naive and one CD8 memory.

The CDR3 spans 16 residues. From germline, CDR1 is SGHRS and CDR2 YFSETQ. Clones were read by immunoSEQ multiplex PCR, and TCRdb kept only the in-frame ones, dropping some. The profile shows about 1.1 million clones, roughly 77% of them singletons. This sequence joins TRBV5-1 and TRBJ2-1; D perhaps matches TRBD2 (6 bases). The receptor was isolated from a man between 18 and 35 years old in good health. Some clones in this sample may be carry-over from other donors' samples. What was sequenced was memory CD4+ T cells from PBMCs. Described subset: CD45RA-negative fraction. The CDR3 DNA sequence: TGCGCCAGCAGCTTGGTAGCGGTCAGCTCCTACAGTGAGCAGTTCTTC. Protein sequence: CASSLVAVSSYSEQFF.